These T cell receptor beta chains were read from a single sample in a study of blood T cell repertoires in COVID-19. TCRdb's copy holds only in-frame clones and misses some; the assay was immunoSEQ multiplex PCR. The table has a few hundred thousand clones, approximately 90% seen once; the top ten hold around 9%. Specimen: PBMCs or T cells enriched from blood (not recorded which). Every receptor here comes from a woman younger than 30 who had recovered from COVID-19. CDR3s include the opening cysteine and the closing phenylalanine or tryptophan. The D gene is left open where the match is weak. Rows may omit the clone size; those that give it use once, few, many or a size class.

TRBD1	TRBV5-1	NA	TRBJ1-4	CASSTTSRPGQGSEKLFF	TGCGCCAGCAGTACAACCTCCCGCCCGGGACAGGGGTCTGAAAAACTGTTTTTT
NA	TRBV5-1	NA	TRBJ1-2	CASRLQTGLLYGYTF	TGCGCCAGCAGACTCCAAACAGGCCTCCTCTATGGCTACACCTTC
TRBD1	TRBV14	NA	TRBJ1-1	CASSPPRGPGAEAFF	TGTGCCAGCAGCCCACCCAGGGGGCCGGGGGCTGAAGCTTTCTTT
NA	TRBV7-2	NA	TRBJ1-3	CASSLGGPNSGNTIYF	TGTGCCAGCAGCTTAGGCGGGCCCAACTCTGGAAACACCATATATTTT
NA	TRBV9	few	TRBJ2-5	CASSVVAGIQETQYF	TGTGCCAGCAGCGTAGTTGCGGGGATACAAGAGACCCAGTACTTC
NA	TRBV24-1	NA	TRBJ2-1	CATSDTGHGGWQFF	TGTGCCACCAGTGATACCGGACACGGTGGTTGGCAGTTCTTC
NA	TRBV5-8	NA	TRBJ1-4	CASSKGSRAREKLFF	TGTGCCAGCAGCAAAGGATCCAGGGCTCGGGAAAAACTGTTTTTT
NA	TRBV19	NA	TRBJ1-2	CASSIEPGRGYTF	TGTGCCAGTAGTATAGAGCCGGGTCGAGGCTACACCTTC
TRBD1	TRBV7-2	NA	TRBJ1-5	CASSARRGDNQPQHF	TGTGCCAGCAGCGCACGCAGGGGGGACAATCAGCCCCAGCATTTT
TRBD1	TRBV7-2	once	TRBJ1-6	CASSFDRVANSPLHF	TGTGCCAGCAGCTTCGACAGGGTCGCGAATTCACCCCTCCACTTT
NA	TRBV5-5	NA	TRBJ2-1	CASSLAPGFYNEQFF	TGTGCCAGCAGCTTGGCGCCAGGCTTCTACAATGAGCAGTTCTTC
TRBD2	TRBV28	NA	TRBJ2-7	CASSSTSASSYEQYF	TGTGCCAGCAGTTCGACTAGCGCGAGCTCCTACGAGCAGTACTTC
TRBD1	TRBV2	NA	TRBJ1-6	CASTQDRYNSPLHF	TGTGCCAGCACCCAGGACAGGTATAATTCACCCCTCCACTTT
NA	TRBV6-5	NA	TRBJ2-7	CASSYSYRGSYEQYF	TGTGCCAGCAGTTACTCTTATAGGGGCTCCTACGAGCAGTACTTC
NA	TRBV29-1	once	TRBJ1-2	CSATTGFGGYTF	TGCAGCGCTACGACAGGTTTCGGGGGCTACACCTTC
NA	TRBV7-8	NA	TRBJ2-1	CASSLGSGNNEQFF	TGTGCCAGCAGCTTGGGCAGCGGTAACAATGAGCAGTTCTTC
NA	TRBV21-1	NA	TRBJ2-7	CASSTDRGWYEQYF	TGTGCCAGCAGCACGGACAGGGGGTGGTACGAGCAGTACTTC
NA	TRBV6-4	once	TRBJ1-5	CASLDNNQPQHF	TGTGCCAGTCTGGACAACAATCAGCCCCAGCATTTT
TRBD1	TRBV28	NA	TRBJ2-7	CASSYRDRGLYGSYEQYF	TGTGCCAGCAGCTACCGGGACAGGGGTCTATATGGCTCCTACGAGCAGTACTTC
TRBD2	TRBV3-1/TRBV3-2	NA	TRBJ2-3	CATRTSGGGDTQYF	TGTGCCACCCGGACTAGCGGGGGTGGAGATACGCAGTATTTT
NA	TRBV9	NA	TRBJ2-5	CASSGAPTDRNNQETQYF	TGTGCCAGCAGCGGTGCCCCCACGGACAGAAATAACCAAGAGACCCAGTACTTC
TRBD1	TRBV6-2/TRBV6-3	NA	TRBJ1-1	CASSYVRQGSTEAFF	TGTGCCAGCAGTTACGTGAGACAGGGTTCCACTGAAGCTTTCTTT
TRBD1	TRBV28	NA	TRBJ2-3	CASSSVRTGDTDTQYF	TGTGCCAGCAGCTCGGTTAGGACAGGAGACACAGATACGCAGTATTTT
TRBD1	TRBV19	NA	TRBJ1-6	CASSMVAGGYNSPLHF	TGTGCCAGTAGTATGGTTGCAGGGGGATATAATTCACCCCTCCACTTT
TRBD1	TRBV3-1/TRBV3-2	NA	TRBJ1-4	CASSLRQGMDEKLFF	TGTGCCAGCAGCCTAAGACAGGGGATGGACGAAAAACTGTTTTTT
NA	TRBV6-6	NA	TRBJ2-1	CASRLEANEQFF	TGTGCCAGCAGGCTAGAAGCGAATGAGCAGTTCTTC
NA	TRBV11-1	NA	TRBJ2-3	CASSFGLTDTQYF	TGTGCCAGCAGCTTTGGGCTTACAGATACGCAGTATTTT
TRBD1	TRBV13	NA	TRBJ1-2	CASSLGQGDSYGYTF	TGTGCCAGCAGCTTAGGCCAGGGGGACAGCTATGGCTACACCTTC
TRBD1	TRBV28	NA	TRBJ1-4	CASSSDRGGLGEKLFF	TGTGCCAGCAGCTCAGACAGGGGGGGCCTGGGTGAAAAACTGTTTTTT
NA	TRBV18	NA	TRBJ2-1	CASSPLYPGASSYNEQFF	TGTGCCAGCTCACCACTGTACCCGGGAGCGAGCTCCTACAATGAGCAGTTCTTC